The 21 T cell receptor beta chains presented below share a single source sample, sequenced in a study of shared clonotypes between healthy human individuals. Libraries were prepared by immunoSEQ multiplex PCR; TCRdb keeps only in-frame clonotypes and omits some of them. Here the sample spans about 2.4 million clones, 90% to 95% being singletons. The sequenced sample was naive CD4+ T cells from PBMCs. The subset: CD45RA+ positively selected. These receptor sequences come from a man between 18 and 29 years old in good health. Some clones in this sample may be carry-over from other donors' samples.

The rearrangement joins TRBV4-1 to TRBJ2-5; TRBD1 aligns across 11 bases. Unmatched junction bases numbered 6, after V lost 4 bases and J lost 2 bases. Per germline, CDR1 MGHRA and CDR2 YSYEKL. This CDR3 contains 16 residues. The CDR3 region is CASSRRDRGLQETQYF. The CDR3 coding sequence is TGCGCCAGCAGCCGCCGGGACAGGGGGTTACAAGAGACCCAGTACTTC.

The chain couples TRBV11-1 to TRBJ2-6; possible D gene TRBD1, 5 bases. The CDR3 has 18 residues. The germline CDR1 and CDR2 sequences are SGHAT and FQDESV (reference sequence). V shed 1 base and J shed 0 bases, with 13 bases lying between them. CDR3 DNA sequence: TGTGCCAGCAGCTTAGGGGTGGCAGGGCCCTCTGGGGCCAACGTCCTGACTTTC. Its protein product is CASSLGVAGPSGANVLTF. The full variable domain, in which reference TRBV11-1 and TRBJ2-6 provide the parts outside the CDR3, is EAEVAQSPRYKITEKSQAVAFWCDPISGHATLYWYRQILGQGPELLVQFQDESVVDDSQLPKDRFSAERLKGVDSTLKIQPAELGDSAMYLCASSLGVAGPSGANVLTFGAGSRLTVL.

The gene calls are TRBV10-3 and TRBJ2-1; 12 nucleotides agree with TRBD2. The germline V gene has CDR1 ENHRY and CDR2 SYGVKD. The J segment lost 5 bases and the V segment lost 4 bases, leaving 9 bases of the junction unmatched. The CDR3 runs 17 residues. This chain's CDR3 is CAISVTSGSAGHNEQFF. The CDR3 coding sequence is TGTGCCATCAGTGTGACTAGCGGGAGTGCTGGGCACAATGAGCAGTTCTTC.

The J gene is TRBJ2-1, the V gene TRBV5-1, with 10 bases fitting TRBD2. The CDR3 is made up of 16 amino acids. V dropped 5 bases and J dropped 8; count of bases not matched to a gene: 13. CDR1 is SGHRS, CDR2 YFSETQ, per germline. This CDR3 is CASSYGVAGGSDEQFF. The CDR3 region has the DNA TGCGCCAGCAGTTATGGGGTAGCGGGAGGATCTGATGAGCAGTTCTTC.

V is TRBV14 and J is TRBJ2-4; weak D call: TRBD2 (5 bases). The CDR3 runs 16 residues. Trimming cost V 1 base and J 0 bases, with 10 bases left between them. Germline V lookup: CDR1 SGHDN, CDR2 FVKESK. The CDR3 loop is CASSQGGFLAKNIQYF. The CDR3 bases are TGTGCCAGCAGCCAAGGAGGGTTTTTAGCCAAAAACATTCAGTACTTC.

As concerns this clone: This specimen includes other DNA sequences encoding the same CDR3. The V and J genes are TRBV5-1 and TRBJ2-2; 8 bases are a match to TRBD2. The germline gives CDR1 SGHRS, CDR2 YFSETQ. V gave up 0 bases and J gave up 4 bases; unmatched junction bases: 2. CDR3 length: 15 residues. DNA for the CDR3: TGCGCCAGCAGCTTGGGACTAGCGAGCACCGGGGAGCTGTTTTTT. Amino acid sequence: CASSLGLASTGELFF.

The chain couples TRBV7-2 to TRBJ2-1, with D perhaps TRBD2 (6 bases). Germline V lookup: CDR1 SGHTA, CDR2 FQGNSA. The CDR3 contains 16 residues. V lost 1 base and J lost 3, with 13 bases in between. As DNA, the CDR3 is TGTGCCAGCAGCTTAGGCGGGACCGGTTTCTACAATGAGCAGTTCTTC. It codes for CASSLGGTGFYNEQFF.

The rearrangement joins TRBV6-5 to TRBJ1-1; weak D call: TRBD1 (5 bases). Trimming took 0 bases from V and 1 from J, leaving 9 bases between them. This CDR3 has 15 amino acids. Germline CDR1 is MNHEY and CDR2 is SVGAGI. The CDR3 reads CASSYSSQGNTEAFF. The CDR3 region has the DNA TGTGCCAGCAGTTACTCGTCCCAGGGGAACACTGAAGCTTTCTTT.

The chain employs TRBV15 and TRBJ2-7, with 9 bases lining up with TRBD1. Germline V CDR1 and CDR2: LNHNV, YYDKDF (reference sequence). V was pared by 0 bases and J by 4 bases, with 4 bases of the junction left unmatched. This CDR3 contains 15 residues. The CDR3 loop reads CATSRETQGAYEQYF. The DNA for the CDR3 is TGTGCCACCAGCAGAGAGACACAGGGGGCTTACGAGCAGTACTTC.

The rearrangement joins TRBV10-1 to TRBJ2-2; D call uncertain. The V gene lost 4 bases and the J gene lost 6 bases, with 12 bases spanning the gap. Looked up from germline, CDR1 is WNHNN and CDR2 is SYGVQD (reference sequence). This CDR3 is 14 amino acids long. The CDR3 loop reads CASSGVVFPGELFF. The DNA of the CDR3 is TGCGCCAGCAGTGGGGTGGTTTTCCCCGGGGAGCTGTTTTTT.

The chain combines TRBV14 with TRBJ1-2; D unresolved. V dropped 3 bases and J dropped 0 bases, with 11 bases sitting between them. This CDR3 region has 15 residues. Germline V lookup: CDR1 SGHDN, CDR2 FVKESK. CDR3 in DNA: TGTGCCAGCAGCCACCTACGCCAGCCTAACTATGGCTACACCTTC. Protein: CASSHLRQPNYGYTF.

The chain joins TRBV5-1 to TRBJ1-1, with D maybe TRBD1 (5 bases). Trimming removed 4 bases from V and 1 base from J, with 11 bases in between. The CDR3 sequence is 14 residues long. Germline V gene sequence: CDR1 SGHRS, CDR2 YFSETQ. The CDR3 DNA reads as TGCGCCAGCAGCAACTCGGGGGGGAACACTGAAGCTTTCTTT. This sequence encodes CASSNSGGNTEAFF.

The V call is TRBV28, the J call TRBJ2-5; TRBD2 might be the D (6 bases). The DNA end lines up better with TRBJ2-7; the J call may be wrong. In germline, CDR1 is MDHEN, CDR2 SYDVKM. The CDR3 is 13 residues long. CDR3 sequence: CASTRGEVYEQYF. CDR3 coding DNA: TGTGCCAGCACCCGTGGGGAGGTCTACGAGCAGTACTTC.

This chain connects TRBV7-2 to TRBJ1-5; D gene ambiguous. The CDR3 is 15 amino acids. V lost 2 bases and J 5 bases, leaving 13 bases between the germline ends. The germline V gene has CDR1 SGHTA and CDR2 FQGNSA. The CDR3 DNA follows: TGTGCCAGCAGCTTACTGTGGGCGGGAGATCAGCCCCAGCATTTT. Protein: CASSLLWAGDQPQHF.

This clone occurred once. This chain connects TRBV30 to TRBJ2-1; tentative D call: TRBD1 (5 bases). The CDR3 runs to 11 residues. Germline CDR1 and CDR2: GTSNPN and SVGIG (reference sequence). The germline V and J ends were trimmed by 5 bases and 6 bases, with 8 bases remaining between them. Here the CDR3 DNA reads TGTGCCTGGGGGGCAAGCAATGAGCAGTTCTTC. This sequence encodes CAWGASNEQFF.

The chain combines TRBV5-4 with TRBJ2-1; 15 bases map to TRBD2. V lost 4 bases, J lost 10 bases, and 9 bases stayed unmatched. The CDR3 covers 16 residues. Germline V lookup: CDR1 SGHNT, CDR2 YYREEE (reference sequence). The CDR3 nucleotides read TGTGCCAGCAGCCGGACTGGGACTAGCGGGAGGAACGAGCAGTTCTTC. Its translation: CASSRTGTSGRNEQFF.

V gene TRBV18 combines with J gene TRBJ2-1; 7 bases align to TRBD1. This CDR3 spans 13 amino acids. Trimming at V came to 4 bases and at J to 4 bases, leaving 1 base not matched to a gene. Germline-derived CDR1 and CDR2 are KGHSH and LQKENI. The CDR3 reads CASSQQGYNEQFF. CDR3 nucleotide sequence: TGTGCCAGCTCACAACAGGGGTACAATGAGCAGTTCTTC. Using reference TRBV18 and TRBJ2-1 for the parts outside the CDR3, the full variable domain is NAGVMQNPRHLVRRRGQEARLRCSPMKGHSHVYWYRQLPEEGLKFMVYLQKENIIDESGMPKERFSAEFPKEGPSILRIQQVVRGDSAAYFCASSQQGYNEQFFGPGTRLTVL.

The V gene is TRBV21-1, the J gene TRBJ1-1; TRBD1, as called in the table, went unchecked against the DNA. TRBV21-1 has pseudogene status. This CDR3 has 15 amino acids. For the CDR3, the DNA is TGTGCCAGCAGAATCGACTGGGGGCTCGCGATTGAAGCTTTCTTT. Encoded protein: CASRIDWGLAIEAFF.

CDR3 nucleotide sequence: TGTGCCAGCAGCCCCTCGGACAGGCTCTACGAGCAGTACTTC. This sequence encodes CASSPSDRLYEQYF. The V and J genes are TRBV5-4 and TRBJ2-5; 7 nucleotides line up with TRBD1. The J call may be incorrect, as the DNA end agrees better with TRBJ2-7. Per germline, CDR1 SGHNT and CDR2 YYREEE (reference sequence). This CDR3 is built from 14 residues.

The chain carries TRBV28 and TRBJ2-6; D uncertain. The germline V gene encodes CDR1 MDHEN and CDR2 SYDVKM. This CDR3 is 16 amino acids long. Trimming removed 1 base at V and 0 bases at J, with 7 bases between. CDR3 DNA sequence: TGTGCCAGCAGTTTATTAGACGGCTCTGGGGCCAACGTCCTGACTTTC. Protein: CASSLLDGSGANVLTF.

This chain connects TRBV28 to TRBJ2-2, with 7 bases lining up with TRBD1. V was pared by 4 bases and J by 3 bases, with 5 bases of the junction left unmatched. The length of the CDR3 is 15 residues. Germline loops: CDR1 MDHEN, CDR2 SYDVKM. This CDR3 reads CASSSGTDDTGELFF. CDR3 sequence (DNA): TGTGCCAGCAGTTCGGGGACAGACGACACCGGGGAGCTGTTTTTT.